This passage covers 20 T cell receptor beta chains from one sample sequenced in a study of beta chain features in type 1 diabetes. Points from the study as a whole: TCRB CDR3s from Type 1 diabetes patients were moderately but significantly shorter in all four CD4+ subsets.

Their recognized antigens are unknown. Sequencing targeted expressed TCRB transcripts, as all isolated RNA had been reverse transcribed. The method was immunoSEQ multiplex PCR; TCRdb's version includes in-frame clones alone and lacks a portion of them. The sample has more than 300,000 clones, roughly an eighth seen once. The sample consisted of naive CD4+ T cells from blood. Receptors originate from a woman aged 18-35 years with type 1 diabetes.

Points on this clone: The identical CDR3 is also encoded by other nucleotide sequences in the sample. V and J are TRBV7-8 and TRBJ1-1; D remains ambiguous. The CDR3 is 13 residues long. V lost 1 base to trimming and J lost 1 base, with 4 bases between them. CDR1 and CDR2 from the germline V gene are SGHVS and FQNEAQ. The CDR3 here is CASSLGANTEAFF. The CDR3 DNA follows: TGTGCCAGCAGCTTAGGGGCGAACACTGAAGCTTTCTTT.

The CDR3 is CAIRGRWEGYNEQFF. DNA of the CDR3: TGTGCCATCAGAGGAAGGTGGGAGGGATACAATGAGCAGTTCTTC. The rearrangement joins TRBV10-3 to TRBJ2-1; 7 nucleotides agree with TRBD2. This CDR3 has 15 residues. V lost 6 bases and J lost 4; bases outside the gene matches: 9. Germline values: CDR1 ENHRY, CDR2 SYGVKD.

V usage is TRBV6-5 and J usage is TRBJ2-1; 9 bases agree with TRBD2. V shed 0 bases, J shed 4 bases, and the junction held 4 bases outside the gene matches. CDR1 is MNHEY and CDR2 is SVGAGI in the germline V gene. The CDR3 loop spans 16 amino acids. This CDR3 is CASSYSGGRDYNEQFF. The CDR3 bases are TGTGCCAGCAGTTACTCCGGCGGGAGGGATTACAATGAGCAGTTCTTC.

This clone was observed a few times. The rearrangement uses TRBV11-2 and TRBJ2-7; 8 bases match TRBD2. V shed 5 bases, J shed 2 bases, and the junction held 8 bases outside the gene matches. This CDR3 has 15 residues. CDR1 SGHAT and CDR2 FQNNGV come from the germline V gene. The CDR3 DNA follows: TGTGCCAGCAGCCAGGGGTCCGGGGGGGCCTACGAGCAGTACTTC. Protein product: CASSQGSGGAYEQYF.

This clone was observed a handful of times. V and J are TRBV2 and TRBJ2-5; 11 nucleotides align to TRBD1. J was trimmed by 2 bases and V by 8 bases; bases with no gene match: 7. The CDR3 length is 15 residues. CDR1 is SNHLY and CDR2 is FYNNEI in the germline V gene. The CDR3 DNA sequence: TGTGCCAGCGGCCGGGACAGGGGGACACAAGAGACCCAGTACTTC. This gives the protein CASGRDRGTQETQYF.

The V and J genes are TRBV5-1 and TRBJ2-5; D might be TRBD1 or TRBD2, each matching 6 bases. Germline-derived CDR1 and CDR2 are SGHRS and YFSETQ. The CDR3 has 13 residues. V was trimmed by 8 bases and J by 2 bases, leaving 13 bases between them. CDR3 nucleotide sequence: TGCGCCAGTAGCGGACAGTCTCAAGAGACCCAGTACTTC. Translation: CASSGQSQETQYF.

This clone was seen a few times. The chain joins TRBV7-3 to TRBJ2-7; the D gene is possibly TRBD1 (6 bases). V was cut by 5 bases and J by 8 bases, with 13 bases left in between. The CDR3 sequence is 12 residues long. Germline assignment: CDR1 SGHTA and CDR2 FQGTGA. The CDR3 here is CASSERQGKQYF. In nucleotides, the CDR3 is TGTGCCAGCAGCGAAAGGCAGGGGAAGCAGTACTTC.

This clone was counted only a few times. Other DNA sequences in the sample encode the same CDR3. The chain combines TRBV25-1 with TRBJ1-1; no reliable D call. Trimming left V 3 bases short and J 1 base short, with 6 bases between. Germline values: CDR1 MGHDK, CDR2 SYGVNS. The CDR3 is 13 residues long. CDR3 bases: TGTGCCAGCAGTGACCCCTGGAACACTGAAGCTTTCTTT. This codes for CASSDPWNTEAFF. Using reference TRBV25-1 and TRBJ1-1 for the parts outside the CDR3, the full variable domain is EADIYQTPRYLVIGTGKKITLECSQTMGHDKMYWYQQDPGMELHLIHYSYGVNSTEKGDLSSESTVSRIRTEHFPLTLESARPSHTSQYLCASSDPWNTEAFFGQGTRLTVV.

This clone has more than one count but fewer than ten. V usage is TRBV13 and J usage is TRBJ1-1; no definite D call. Germline values: CDR1 PRHDT, CDR2 FYEKMQ (reference sequence). This CDR3 is built from 12 residues. Trimming pared 5 bases from V and 8 bases from J, leaving 12 bases between. Here the CDR3 reads CASSPPGSEAFF. The CDR3 DNA reads TGTGCCAGCAGCCCGCCGGGTTCCGAAGCTTTCTTT.

The chain carries TRBV30 and TRBJ2-7; maybe TRBD1 (6 bases). The ends were cut back, 2 bases at V and 6 bases at J, with 11 bases in the middle. Germline CDR1 GTSNPN, CDR2 SVGIG (reference sequence). The CDR3 contains 12 residues. The CDR3 DNA follows: TGTGCCTGGAGTATAACAGGGCGCGAGCAGTACTTC. Translation: CAWSITGREQYF.

V gene TRBV18 combines with J gene TRBJ2-7, with a weak D call TRBD1 (6 bases). Germline V gives CDR1 KGHSH, CDR2 LQKENI. Trimming shortened V by 2 bases and J by 0 bases, and 14 bases separated the two germline ends. CDR3 length equals 16 residues. CDR3 nucleotide sequence: TGTGCCAGCTCACCAAAGGGGACACCGTTCTCCTACGAGCAGTACTTC. Translated, it gives CASSPKGTPFSYEQYF. The variable domain in full, completed from reference TRBV18 and TRBJ2-7, reads NAGVMQNPRHLVRRRGQEARLRCSPMKGHSHVYWYRQLPEEGLKFMVYLQKENIIDESGMPKERFSAEFPKEGPSILRIQQVVRGDSAAYFCASSPKGTPFSYEQYFGPGTRLTVT.

This clone was observed a few times. The V and J genes are TRBV5-1 and TRBJ2-7; possibly TRBD2 for D (6 bases). CDR3 size: 14 residues. The germline V and J ends were trimmed by 4 bases and 6 bases, with 17 bases remaining between them. The V gene's germline CDR1 is SGHRS and CDR2 YFSETQ. This chain's CDR3 is CASSVGTSTGEQYF. In DNA form, the CDR3 reads TGCGCCAGCAGCGTAGGGACTTCAACGGGCGAGCAGTACTTC.

This clone was counted a few times. The rearrangement links TRBV5-8 to TRBJ2-1; TRBD1 might be the D (6 bases). Germline CDR1 SGHTS, CDR2 YDEGEE. The CDR3 loop spans 14 amino acids. Trimming stripped 4 bases from V and 2 bases from J, with 10 bases between. The chain's CDR3 is CASSKQGAYNEQFF. In nucleotides, the CDR3 is TGTGCCAGCAGCAAACAGGGAGCCTACAATGAGCAGTTCTTC. The variable domain in full, with the rest retrieved from reference TRBV5-8 and TRBJ2-1, is EAGVTQSPTHLIKTRGQQATLRCSPISGHTSVYWYQQALGLGLQFLLWYDEGEERNRGNFPPRFSGRQFPNYSSELNVNALELEDSALYLCASSKQGAYNEQFFGPGTRLTVL.

V and J are TRBV29-1 and TRBJ1-1, with D hard to call. The CDR3 contains 14 residues. The V end lost 1 base, the J end lost 5 bases, and 14 bases lay between the germline ends. The germline CDR1 and CDR2 sequences are SQVTM and ANQGSEA. CDR3 loop: CSVEARLSLTEAFF. CDR3 DNA sequence: TGCAGCGTTGAAGCGAGACTGTCGCTTACTGAAGCTTTCTTT.

The chain recombines TRBV9 with TRBJ2-2, with 12 positions matching TRBD2. Germline-derived CDR1 and CDR2 are SGDLS and YYNGEE. V dropped 0 bases and J dropped 4; count of bases not matched to a gene: 7. The CDR3 runs to 18 residues. The CDR3 spells CASSVDTSGGPGTGELFF. CDR3 in DNA: TGTGCCAGCAGCGTAGACACTAGCGGGGGGCCGGGCACCGGGGAGCTGTTTTTT.

The chain combines TRBV7-8 with TRBJ1-2, with a tentative D call TRBD1 (5 bases). Germline V gene lookup returns CDR1 SGHVS and CDR2 FQNEAQ. Trimming took off 0 bases at V and 4 bases at J, with 12 bases between the two ends. This CDR3 contains 15 residues. CDR3 residues: CASSLAGGTPYGYTF. The CDR3 DNA reads TGTGCCAGCAGCTTAGCCGGCGGGACCCCCTATGGCTACACCTTC.

The sample holds a few counts of this clone. The chain is built from TRBV10-3 and TRBJ2-1, with D possibly TRBD1 on 6 matching bases. CDR3 length equals 11 residues. Germline V gives CDR1 ENHRY, CDR2 SYGVKD. The V and J ends lost 7 bases and 8 bases respectively, with 9 bases between them. CDR3 coding DNA: TGTGCCATCAAGGACAGAGATGAGCAGTTCTTC. It is translated as CAIKDRDEQFF.

This chain joins TRBV7-3 and TRBJ2-7, with TRBD2 identical over 9 bases. This CDR3 spans 14 amino acids. J was trimmed by 2 bases and V by 5 bases; bases with no gene match: 4. Germline assignment: CDR1 SGHTA and CDR2 FQGTGA. CDR3 residues: CASSPTSGAYEQYF. The CDR3, as DNA: TGTGCCAGCAGCCCGACTAGCGGTGCCTACGAGCAGTACTTC.

This clone was seen only a few times. V is TRBV27 and J is TRBJ2-5, with TRBD2 as a possible D gene (7 bases). This CDR3 has 14 residues. Germline loops: CDR1 MNHEY, CDR2 SMNVEV (reference sequence). The V end lost 4 bases, the J end lost 1 base, and 10 bases lay between the germline ends. The CDR3 protein is CASSWAGAQETQYF. The CDR3 coding sequence is TGTGCCAGCAGTTGGGCGGGGGCCCAAGAGACCCAGTACTTC.

This clone was detected only a few times. V and J are TRBV9 and TRBJ2-3; perhaps TRBD2 as D (6 bases). V was trimmed by 2 bases and J by 2 bases, leaving 12 bases between them. The CDR3 covers 15 residues. Germline loops: CDR1 SGDLS, CDR2 YYNGEE. In DNA form, the CDR3 reads TGTGCCAGCAGCGTTAGTAGCGGAGACACAGATACGCAGTATTTT. Translated: CASSVSSGDTDTQYF. Looking up the rest from reference TRBV9 and TRBJ2-3 gives the full variable domain: DSGVTQTPKHLITATGQRVTLRCSPRSGDLSVYWYQQSLDQGLQFLIQYYNGEERAKGNILERFSAQQFPDLHSELNLSSLELGDSALYFCASSVSSGDTDTQYFGPGTRLTVL.